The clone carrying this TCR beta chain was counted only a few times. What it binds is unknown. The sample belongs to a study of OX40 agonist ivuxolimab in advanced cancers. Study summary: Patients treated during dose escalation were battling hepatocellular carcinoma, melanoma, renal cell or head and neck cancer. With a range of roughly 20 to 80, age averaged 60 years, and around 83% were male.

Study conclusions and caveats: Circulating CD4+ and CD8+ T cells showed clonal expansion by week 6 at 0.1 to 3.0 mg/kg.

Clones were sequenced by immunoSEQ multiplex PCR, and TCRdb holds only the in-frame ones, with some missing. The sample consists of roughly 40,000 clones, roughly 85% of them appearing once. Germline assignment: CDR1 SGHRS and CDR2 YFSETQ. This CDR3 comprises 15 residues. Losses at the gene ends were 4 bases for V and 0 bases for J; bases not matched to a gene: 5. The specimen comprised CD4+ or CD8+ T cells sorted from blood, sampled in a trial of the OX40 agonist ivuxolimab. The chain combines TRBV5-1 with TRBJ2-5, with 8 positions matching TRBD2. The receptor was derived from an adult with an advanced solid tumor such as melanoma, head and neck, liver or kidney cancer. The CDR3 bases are TGCGCCAGCAGCACCCCACTAGCGGACCAAGAGACCCAGTACTTC. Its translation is CASSTPLADQETQYF.